This T cell receptor (beta chain) was profiled in a study of blood T cell repertoires in COVID-19 (dated by TCRdb to 2019 to 2021). About the full investigation: Samples covering the acute and convalescent phases of COVID-19 were provided by collaborators in the United States, Italy and Spain. The prospective study material was composed of cDNA or gDNA derived from T cells, B-cell-depleted T cells, or PBMCs. Subjects who had been exposed to COVID-19, were actively infected with it, or had recovered from it provided the deeply sampled blood TCRbeta repertoires that made up the dataset. A freely available public database, intended as a resource for researchers studying the immune response to SARS-CoV-2, is where the repertoires were released. The samples were drawn from two sources: the first 160 participants of the ongoing ImmuneRACE study, and fewer than 1,500 subjects contributed by 6 global collaborators. Sample metadata almost always included a de-identified subject ID, COVID-19 status, age in years and sex. Where HLA class I and class II types were available, the types were taken from metadata supplied by the sample provider, not from assay-based typing.

In the prospective study, participants were about 18 to 90 years old, resided in about 25 geographic areas of the United States, and were enrolled through a virtual design. Cohort assignment in the prospective study relied on participant-reported clinical history from a screening survey and a study questionnaire. Recovered participants in ImmuneRACE Cohort 3 were defined by two consecutive negative NP/OP PCR tests, clearance by a healthcare professional, or resolution of symptoms. Mobile phlebotomists in the prospective study collected whole blood, serum and a nasopharyngeal or oropharyngeal swab from every participant. Over a 2-month period, participants in the prospective study had the option of providing additional blood draws and questionnaires. Prospective study blood samples were shipped either frozen or at room temperature before DNA extraction. General findings and caveats noted by the study authors: Clinical and demographic metadata were provided uncurated, with the amount varying by source and participant.

Including the terminal cysteine and phenylalanine, the CDR3 comprises 17 residues. Solely the CDR3 DNA is kept, with 51 bases framed from the first base. Cut back by 4 bases and 0 bases, the V and J ends lie 13 bases apart. Per the germline V gene, KGHSH is the CDR1 and LQKENI is the CDR2. As to this clone: Its antigen is currently not known. One base away there is no much larger clone; base qualities are not given.

TCRbeta CDR3 regions were amplified from genomic DNA using the immunoSEQ Assay, a bias-controlled multiplex PCR. The original methods were these. The number of nucleated cells in each sample was estimated from the amplification of reference gene primers within the assay. To quantify the absolute abundance of each unique TCRbeta CDR3 rearrangement, sequence reads were collapsed and filtered. For each sample, productive Simpson clonality was calculated by taking the square root of Simpson's diversity index across productive rearrangements. TCRdb holds this immuneACCESS table with in-frame rearrangements only. Some clones are missing; in checked studies, unresolved V genes explain under half, and the rest has no known cause. V, J and clone size reflect that table, while D and trimming were determined from the DNA. The sample records more than 150,000 clones, over 75% of which are singletons. 11% of the sample is held by the ten biggest clonotypes.

The source material was PBMCs or T cells enriched from blood (not recorded which). The TCR sequence derives from a man aged 50-60 years who had recovered from COVID-19. Recombination linked TRBV18 to TRBJ2-6; TRBD1 might be the D gene, on 5 matching bases. The sequenced DNA is TGTGCCAGCTCACTCCGCCAGGGTTCCTCTGGGGCCAACGTCCTGACTTTC. This sequence encodes CASSLRQGSSGANVLTF. Reference TRBV18 and TRBJ2-6 genes cover what lies past the CDR3, so the full variable domain is NAGVMQNPRHLVRRRGQEARLRCSPMKGHSHVYWYRQLPEEGLKFMVYLQKENIIDESGMPKERFSAEFPKEGPSILRIQQVVRGDSAAYFCASSLRQGSSGANVLTFGAGSRLTVL.